These 3 T cell receptor beta chains were sequenced from one sample in a study of spatial heterogeneity in lung cancer. Stated time point: sample taken at primary tumor resection. Study-level results: One measure, the expanded intratumoral alpha and beta TCR count, tracked tumor mutation counts.

MiXCR was run by TCRdb on the 5' RACE reads, yielding one entry per CDR3 protein. The table has roughly 9,000 distinct CDR3 sequences, around 6% seen once. Their antigens remain unidentified. Sequencing was performed on lung tumor tissue, taken at surgery. All receptors derive from a male donor with early-stage non-small cell lung cancer.

This rearrangement joins TRBV10-3 to TRBJ1-1; D is ambiguous. The V gene lost 0 bases and the J gene lost 5 bases, with 4 bases spanning the gap. Germline CDR1 reads ENHRY; CDR2 reads SYGVKD. CDR3 length: 12 amino acids. In nucleotides, the CDR3 is TGTGCCATCAGTGAGTCCGGGACTGAAGCTTTCTTT. Translation gives CAISESGTEAFF.

By frequency in the sample, this clonotype is medium-sized. V gene TRBV28 combines with J gene TRBJ1-5; D is uncertain. CDR3 length equals 12 residues. With 7 bases removed from V and 2 bases from J, the gap between germline ends came to 6 bases. Per the germline V gene, CDR1 is MDHEN and CDR2 is SYDVKM. The DNA of the CDR3 is TGTGCCAGCAAAGTTGGCAATCAGCCCCAGCATTTT. This gives the protein CASKVGNQPQHF.

By share, this clonotype counts as large. The chain is built from TRBV29-1 and TRBJ1-1, with 8 positions matching TRBD1. CDR1 and CDR2 from the germline V gene are SQVTM and ANQGSEA. Unmatched junction bases numbered 13, after V lost 5 bases and J lost 2 bases. This CDR3 is built from 16 residues. The CDR3 DNA follows: TGCAGCGTTACGGGGGCAGGGGGCTCTTCTAACACTGAAGCTTTCTTT. It yields the protein CSVTGAGGSSNTEAFF.